This T cell receptor beta chain was observed in a study of neurological immune-mediated disorders. At the level of the study: Among 34 multiple sclerosis patients, roughly 31 were relapsing-remitting and 3 were secondary progressive.

This clonotype occurred many times. This CDR3 has 13 amino acids. CDR1 DFQATT and CDR2 SNEGSKA come from the germline V gene (reference sequence). V gave up 5 bases and J gave up 6 bases, with 13 bases separating them. The making of cDNA relied on 5'RACE with 10-nucleotide random UMIs. TCRdb itself ran the 5' RACE reads through MiXCR, one entry per CDR3 protein. Of tens of thousands of distinct CDR3 sequences in the sample, 3.7% were seen once. This clonotype originated in a woman between 50 and 59 years old with multiple sclerosis. The rearrangement links TRBV20-1 to TRBJ2-2; D possibly corresponds to TRBD2 (5 bases). Input material: PBMCs. The CDR3 DNA follows: TGCAGTGCTCGGACTCCCGACTCCGGGGAGCTGTTTTTT. Encoded protein: CSARTPDSGELFF.